This TCR beta chain comes out of a study of T cells in tuberculosis. Study-level results: Active tuberculosis cases were adults; controls were adolescents.

Of note for this clone: Its target is not known.

Only in-frame clones appear in the TCRdb table, and some are missing; sequencing was by immunoSEQ multiplex PCR. The sample consists of around 38,000 clones, around 95% of them appearing once. The sequence was obtained from a donor aged 10 to 29 with latent tuberculosis or without tuberculosis infection. Material: PBMCs.

Here the CDR3 DNA reads TGTGCCAGCAGGACTAGCGGGGGGCCCACAGATACGCAGTATTTT. Amino acids: CASRTSGGPTDTQYF. The V call is TRBV6-5, the J call TRBJ2-3; 13 bases match TRBD2. CDR3 length: 15 amino acids. V lost 6 bases and J lost 2; bases outside the gene matches: 2. The germline V gene has CDR1 MNHEY and CDR2 SVGAGI.